This paragraph reports one TCR beta chain. This CDR3 is 18 amino acids long. The V gene lost 3 bases and the J gene lost 0 bases, with 18 bases spanning the gap. CDR1 LNHDA and CDR2 SQIVND come from the germline V gene (reference sequence). This sample is part of a study of blood T cell repertoires in COVID-19. Authors' methods: Estimation of nucleated cell counts was performed using reference gene primer amplification. Profiling relied on immunoSEQ multiplex PCR, and the TCRdb table lists in-frame clones only, not all of them. V and J calls and clone size are given by that table; D and trimming were obtained from the DNA. The sample lists approximately 160,000 clones, about 92% seen once, with roughly 2.1% in the top ten.

Sequencing input: peripheral blood. The chain joins TRBV19 to TRBJ1-5; a possible D gene is TRBD1 (6 bases). This sequence originates from a woman in her fifties or sixties with COVID-19, enrolled during active disease. In nucleotides, the CDR3 is TGTGCCAGTAGTATGGACAGTCAAGCTCCTAATAGCAATCAGCCCCAGCATTTT. It translates to CASSMDSQAPNSNQPQHF.